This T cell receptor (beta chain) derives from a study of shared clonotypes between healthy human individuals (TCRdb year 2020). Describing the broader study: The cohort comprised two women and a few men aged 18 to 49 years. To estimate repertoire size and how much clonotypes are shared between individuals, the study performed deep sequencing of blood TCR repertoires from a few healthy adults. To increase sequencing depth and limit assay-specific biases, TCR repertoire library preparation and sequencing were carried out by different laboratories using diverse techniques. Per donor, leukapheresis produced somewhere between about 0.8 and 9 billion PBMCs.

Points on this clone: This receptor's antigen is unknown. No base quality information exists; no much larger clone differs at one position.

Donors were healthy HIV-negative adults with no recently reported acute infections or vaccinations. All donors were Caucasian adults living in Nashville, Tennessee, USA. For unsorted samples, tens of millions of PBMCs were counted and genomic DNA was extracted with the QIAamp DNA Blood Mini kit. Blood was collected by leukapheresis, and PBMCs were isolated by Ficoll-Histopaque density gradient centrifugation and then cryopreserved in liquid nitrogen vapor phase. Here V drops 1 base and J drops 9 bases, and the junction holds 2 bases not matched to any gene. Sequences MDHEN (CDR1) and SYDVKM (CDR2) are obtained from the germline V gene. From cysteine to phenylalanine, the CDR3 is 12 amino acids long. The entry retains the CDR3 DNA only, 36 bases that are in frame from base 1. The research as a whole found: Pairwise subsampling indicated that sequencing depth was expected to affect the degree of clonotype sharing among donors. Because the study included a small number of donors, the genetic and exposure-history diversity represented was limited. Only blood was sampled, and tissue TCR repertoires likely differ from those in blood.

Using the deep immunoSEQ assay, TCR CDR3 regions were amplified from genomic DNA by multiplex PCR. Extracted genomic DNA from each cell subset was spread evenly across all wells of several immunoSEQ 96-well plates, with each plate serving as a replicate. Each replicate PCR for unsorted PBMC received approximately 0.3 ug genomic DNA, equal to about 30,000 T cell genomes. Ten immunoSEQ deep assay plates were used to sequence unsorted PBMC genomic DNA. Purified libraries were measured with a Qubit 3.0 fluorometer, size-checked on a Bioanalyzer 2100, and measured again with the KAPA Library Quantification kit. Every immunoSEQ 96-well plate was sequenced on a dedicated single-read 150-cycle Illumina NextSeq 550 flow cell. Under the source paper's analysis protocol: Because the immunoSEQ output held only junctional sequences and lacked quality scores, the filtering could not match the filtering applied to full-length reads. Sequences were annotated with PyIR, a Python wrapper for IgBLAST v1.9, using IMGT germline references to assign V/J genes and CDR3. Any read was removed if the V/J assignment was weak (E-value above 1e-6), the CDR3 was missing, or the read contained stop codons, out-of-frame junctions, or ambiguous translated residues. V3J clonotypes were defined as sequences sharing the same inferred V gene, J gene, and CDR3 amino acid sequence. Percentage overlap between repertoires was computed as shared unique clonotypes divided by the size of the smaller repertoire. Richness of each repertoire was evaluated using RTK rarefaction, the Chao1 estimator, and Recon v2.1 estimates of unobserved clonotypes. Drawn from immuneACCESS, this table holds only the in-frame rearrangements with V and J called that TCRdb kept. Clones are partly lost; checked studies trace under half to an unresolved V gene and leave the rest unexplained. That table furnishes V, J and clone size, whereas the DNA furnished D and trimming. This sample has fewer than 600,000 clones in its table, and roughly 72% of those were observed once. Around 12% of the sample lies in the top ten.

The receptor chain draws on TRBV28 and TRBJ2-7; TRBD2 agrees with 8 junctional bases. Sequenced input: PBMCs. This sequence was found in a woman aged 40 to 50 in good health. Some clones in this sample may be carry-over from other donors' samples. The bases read TGTGCCAGCAGTTTATCCGCGGGAGGGCAGTACTTC. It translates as CASSLSAGGQYF.